The rows below give T cell receptor beta chains drawn from one sample of a study of blood T cell repertoires in COVID-19. TCRdb keeps only in-frame clones here, not all; method: immunoSEQ multiplex PCR. In the table there are approximately 200,000 clones, approximately 80% of which are singletons. Sequenced sample: PBMCs or T cells enriched from blood (not recorded which). These receptors all come from a woman aged 40 to 50 with acute COVID-19. The conserved cysteine and the conserved F or W are not part of the CDR3 here.

cdr3_aa v_call
ASGGSVNTEAF TRBV7-3
ASSRTVQTEAF TRBV18
ASSERLASSFYNEQF TRBV6-1
ASSNRGLGTEAF TRBV19
ASSPFGTGSSDYGYT TRBV7-9
SAAIVNTEAF TRBV29-1
ASSPLAGAYNEQF TRBV11-3
ASSQVQVGSGEWDEQF TRBV4-1
ASSQGRPSGRGTQY TRBV3-1/TRBV3-2
ASSEYGPPSPF TRBV6-1
ASSLGTGADYGYT TRBV7-9
ASTRLRQGAEAF TRBV28
ASSFAGTGASPLH TRBV18
ASSLGGGAGYNEQF TRBV7-9
ASSVTGEGLRGYT TRBV2
ASSVEGTGGGYEQY TRBV9
ASSRGQGQPQH TRBV14
ASSSRYSGSEQY TRBV28
ASSQGGGQQVTQY TRBV7-9
ASTPGTVNYGYT TRBV28
ASRRENEQY TRBV28
ASSLSRLGAF TRBV28
ASTRPWGGTGTDTQY TRBV25-1
SVTGLRSYT TRBV29-1
ASSLTTTGNTEAF TRBV7-3
ASSYFVNQPQH TRBV6-2/TRBV6-3
ASSLGGGSSDTQY TRBV7-8
ASSPQGNQPQH TRBV19
ASSLDRGGWETQY TRBV7-2
ASSLGRGGYNEQF TRBV11-2
ASSGGQGGYEQY TRBV5-4
ASSLRGVGRDIQY TRBV4-1
ASSQDPGGDYGYT TRBV4-1
ASSVTGTGVLEQY TRBV13
ASSFSSGRAGEQF TRBV27
ASGDRVAGGYT TRBV27
ASSYQGAGYYGYT TRBV27
ASSIPWAWNTEAF TRBV19
ASSLGRQTAYGYT TRBV5-1
ASTSGSYGYT TRBV28
ASSLIRTDYGYT TRBV28
ASRGQTNTGELF TRBV2
ASGSGQGAPIY TRBV12-5
ASSLEPGASGMREQY TRBV5-1
ASSPERGYSYNSPLH TRBV5-1
AGKGLAGENIQY TRBV2
SVEVREDYGYT TRBV29-1
ASSQRTGEQF TRBV7-2
ASSQGLADTEAF TRBV4-3
ASRLTGTGEYEQY TRBV19
ASSDQTATYEQY TRBV2
ASDDRNYGYT TRBV19
ASSLVGVGDTQY TRBV5-1
ASSYSTGGSTDTQY TRBV6-5
ASSRGGAANEKLF TRBV6-5
ASSELGGDEKLF TRBV10-2
ASGAYNSPLH TRBV6-5
ASSWDGGTEAF TRBV5-1
ATLIGGVYEQY TRBV2
ASSFGGSANEKLF TRBV28